Listed here are 2 T cell receptor beta chains from one sample, sequenced in a study of metastatic and nonmetastatic thyroid tumors. TCRdb re-clonotyped the PCR reads through MiXCR. The sample records 15,000 or so clones, around 23% being singletons. No treatment had been given to any patient before thyroid surgery. The sample was tumor tissue. Receptor source: a female donor with papillary thyroid cancer or a benign thyroid nodule (not recorded which). Some clones in this sample may be carry-over from other donors' samples.

This clone has a count of ten or more. V usage is TRBV20-1 and J usage is TRBJ1-1; 8 bases are shared with TRBD1. This CDR3 region has 13 residues. CDR1 and CDR2 from the germline V gene are DFQATT and SNEGSKA (reference sequence). V lost 2 bases to trimming and J lost 11 bases; unmatched junction nucleotides: 10. CDR3 loop: CSARWDRPEVAFF. The DNA for the CDR3 is TGCAGTGCTAGATGGGACAGGCCGGAGGTGGCTTTCTTT.

The sample holds a few counts of this clone. The junction shows a germline mismatch at one end, possibly a read error. The gene calls are TRBV15 and TRBJ2-3, with TRBD1 matching 7 bases. The CDR3 consists of 15 residues. Germline V gives CDR1 LNHNV, CDR2 YYDKDF (reference sequence). The CDR3 region has the DNA TGTGCCACCAGCAGAGAGGCGGCAGGGACAGATACTCAGTATTTT. It encodes CATSREAAGTDTQYF.